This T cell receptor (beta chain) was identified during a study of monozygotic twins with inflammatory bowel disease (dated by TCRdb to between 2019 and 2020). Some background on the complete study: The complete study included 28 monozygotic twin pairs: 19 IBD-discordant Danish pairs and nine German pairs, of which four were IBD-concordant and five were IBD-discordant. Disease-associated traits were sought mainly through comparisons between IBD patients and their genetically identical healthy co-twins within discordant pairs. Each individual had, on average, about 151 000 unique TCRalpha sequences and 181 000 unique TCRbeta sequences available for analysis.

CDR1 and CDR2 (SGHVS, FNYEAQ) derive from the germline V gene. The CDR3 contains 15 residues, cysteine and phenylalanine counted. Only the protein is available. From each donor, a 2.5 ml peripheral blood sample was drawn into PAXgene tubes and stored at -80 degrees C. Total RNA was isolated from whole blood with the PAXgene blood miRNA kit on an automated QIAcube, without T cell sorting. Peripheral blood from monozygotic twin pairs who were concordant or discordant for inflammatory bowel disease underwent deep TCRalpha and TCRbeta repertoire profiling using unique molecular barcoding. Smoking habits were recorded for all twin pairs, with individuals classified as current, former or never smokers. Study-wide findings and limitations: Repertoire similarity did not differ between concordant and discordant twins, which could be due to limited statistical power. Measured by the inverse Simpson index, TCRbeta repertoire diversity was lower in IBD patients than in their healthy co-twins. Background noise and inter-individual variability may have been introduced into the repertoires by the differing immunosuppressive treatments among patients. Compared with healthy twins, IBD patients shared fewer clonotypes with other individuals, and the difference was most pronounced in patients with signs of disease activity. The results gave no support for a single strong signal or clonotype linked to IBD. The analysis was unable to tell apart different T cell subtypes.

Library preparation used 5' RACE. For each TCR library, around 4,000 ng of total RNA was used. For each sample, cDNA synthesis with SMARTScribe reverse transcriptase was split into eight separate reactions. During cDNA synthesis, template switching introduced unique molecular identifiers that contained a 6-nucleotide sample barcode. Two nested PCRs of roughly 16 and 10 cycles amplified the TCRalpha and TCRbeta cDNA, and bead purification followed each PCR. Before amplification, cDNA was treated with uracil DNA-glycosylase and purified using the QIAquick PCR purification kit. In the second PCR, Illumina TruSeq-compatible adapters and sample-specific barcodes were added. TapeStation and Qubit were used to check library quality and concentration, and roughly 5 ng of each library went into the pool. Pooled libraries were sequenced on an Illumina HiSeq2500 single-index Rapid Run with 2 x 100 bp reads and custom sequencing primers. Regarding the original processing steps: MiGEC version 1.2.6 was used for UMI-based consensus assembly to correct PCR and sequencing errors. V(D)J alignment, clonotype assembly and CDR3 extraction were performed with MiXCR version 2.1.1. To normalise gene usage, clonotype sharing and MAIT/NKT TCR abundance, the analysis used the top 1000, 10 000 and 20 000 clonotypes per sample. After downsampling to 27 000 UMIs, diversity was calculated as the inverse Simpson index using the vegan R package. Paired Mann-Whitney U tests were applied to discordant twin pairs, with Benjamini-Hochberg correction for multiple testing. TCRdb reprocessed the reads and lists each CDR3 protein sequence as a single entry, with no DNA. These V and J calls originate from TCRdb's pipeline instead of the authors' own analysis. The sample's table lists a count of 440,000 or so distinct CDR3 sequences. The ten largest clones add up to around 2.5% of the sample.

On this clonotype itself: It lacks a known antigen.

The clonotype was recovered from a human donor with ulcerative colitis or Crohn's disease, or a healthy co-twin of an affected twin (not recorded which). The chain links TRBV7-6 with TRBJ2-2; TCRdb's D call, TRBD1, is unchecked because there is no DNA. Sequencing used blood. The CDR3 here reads CASSSGTVNTGELFF.